This TCR beta chain derives from a study of healthy donors' naive CD4 and CD8 T cells. Study summary: A new alpha primer set targeted every functional IMGT alpha variant.

This clonotype turned up a few times. Its cognate antigen is unknown. Study findings and constraints: Negatively charged CDR3s marked CD8+ lineage; positively charged CDR3s marked CD4+ lineage. Alpha and beta chains were sequenced in bulk without pairing.

CD4+CD8-CD45RO-CD45RA+ cells were naive CD4+; CD8+CD4-CD45RA+CD27bright cells were naive CD8+. V was clipped by 0 bases and J by 5 bases; unmatched bases: 6. The CDR3 has 15 residues. Germline V gene data show CDR1 as SGHKS and CDR2 as YYEKEE (reference sequence). Starting from roughly 0.55 ug of total RNA, TCR libraries were made with linear amplification. MiXCR, run by TCRdb on the reads, gives a single entry per CDR3 protein. The data show 150,000 to 200,000 distinct CDR3 sequences, with about 74% seen just once and about 2.4% held by the top ten. The sequenced sample consisted of naive CD4+ and CD8+ T cells sorted from blood, pooled from several donors. This TCR derives from a pool of human donors in good health; the sample pools cells from several healthy donors. V usage is TRBV5-5 and J usage is TRBJ2-5; 8 nucleotides align to TRBD2. This CDR3 reads CASSLGTSRGETQYF. The CDR3, as DNA: TGTGCCAGCAGCTTGGGGACTAGCCGGGGCGAGACCCAGTACTTC.